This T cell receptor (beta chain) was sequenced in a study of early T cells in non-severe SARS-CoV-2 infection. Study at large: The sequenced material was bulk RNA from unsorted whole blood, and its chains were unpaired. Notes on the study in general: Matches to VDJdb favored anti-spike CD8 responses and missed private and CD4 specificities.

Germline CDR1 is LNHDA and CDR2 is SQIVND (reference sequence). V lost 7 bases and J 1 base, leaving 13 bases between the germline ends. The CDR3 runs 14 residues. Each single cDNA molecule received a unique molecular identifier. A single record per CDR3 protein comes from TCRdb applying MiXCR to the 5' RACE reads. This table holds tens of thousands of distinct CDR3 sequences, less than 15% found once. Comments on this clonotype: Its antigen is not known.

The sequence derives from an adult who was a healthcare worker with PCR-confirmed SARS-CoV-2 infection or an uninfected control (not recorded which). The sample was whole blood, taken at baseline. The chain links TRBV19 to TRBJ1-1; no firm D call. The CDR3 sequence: CASIGFSGNTEAFF. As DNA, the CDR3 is TGTGCCAGTATAGGATTCTCGGGGAACACTGAAGCTTTCTTT. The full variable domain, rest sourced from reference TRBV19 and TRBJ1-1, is DGGITQSPKYLFRKEGQNVTLSCEQNLNHDAMYWYRQDPGQGLRLIYYSQIVNDFQKGDIAEGYSVSREKKESFPLTVTSAQKNPTAFYLCASIGFSGNTEAFFGQGTRLTVV.